This TCR beta chain was recovered during a study of T-cell reconstitution after alpha-beta-depleted transplantation in children. Study-level findings and limits: As was reported, about two months after transplant, alpha-beta T cells came from several hundred expanded graft clones.

Details on this clonotype: No antigen is known for it.

With 3 bases removed from V and 5 bases from J, the gap between germline ends came to 20 bases. The germline CDR1 and CDR2 sequences are DFQATT and SNEGSKA (reference sequence). The CDR3 is 15 residues long. As it was prepared, the TCRbeta library received unique molecular identifiers. TCRdb re-called the PCR reads with MiXCR, one entry per CDR3 protein. The repertoire includes a few hundred thousand distinct CDR3 sequences, around 46% of them detected once, and under 35% sits in the top ten. Source: PBMCs, taken before TCRalphabeta/CD19-depleted stem cell transplant. The sequence was collected from a girl aged 2-10 years with aplastic anemia, due to receive a stem cell transplant. This rearrangement joins TRBV20-1 to TRBJ2-7, with D possibly being TRBD1 (6 bases). The chain's CDR3 is CSARSLQGPQDEQYF. The CDR3 DNA is TGCAGTGCTAGGAGCCTACAGGGACCCCAGGACGAGCAGTACTTC.